This record covers a single T cell receptor beta chain. Gene names and germline match the mouse. The sequenced fragment ends 1 residue before the CDR3 boundary, so the rest is inferred from the germline J gene. This sample is part of a study of tissue T cells after allogeneic stem cell transplantation. Profiling relied on immunoSEQ multiplex PCR, and the TCRdb table lists in-frame clones only, not all of them. The sample has thousands of clones, almost 70% seen once. CDR3 length: 15 amino acids. V dropped 4 bases and J dropped 4; count of bases not matched to a gene: 6. Looked up from germline, CDR1 is NNHNN and CDR2 is SYGAGS (reference sequence).

Sequencing was done on a sample of blood. The chain carries TRBV13-2 and TRBJ1-3, with 9 nucleotides matching TRBD1. The clonotype was recovered from a female BALB/c mouse in good health. For the strain, the MHC haplotype given is H2-d. The sequenced CDR3 bases are TGTGCCAGCGGTCTGGGACAGGGAAGGGGAAATACGCTCTAT. Translating gives CASGLGQGRGNTLY. The full CDR3 protein reads CASGLGQGRGNTLYF.